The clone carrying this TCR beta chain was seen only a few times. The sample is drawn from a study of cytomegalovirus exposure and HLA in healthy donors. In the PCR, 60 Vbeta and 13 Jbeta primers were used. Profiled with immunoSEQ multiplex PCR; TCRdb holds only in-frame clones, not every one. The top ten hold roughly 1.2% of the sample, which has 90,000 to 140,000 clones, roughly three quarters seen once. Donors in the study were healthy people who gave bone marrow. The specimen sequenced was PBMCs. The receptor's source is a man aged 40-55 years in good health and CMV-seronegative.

CDR3 in amino acids: CASSPETRGREQYF. CDR3 nucleotide sequence: TGTGCCAGCTCACCAGAAACCAGGGGGCGCGAGCAGTACTTC. The chain uses TRBV18 and TRBJ2-7, with 8 positions matching TRBD1. The CDR3 length is 14 residues. Germline V gene sequence: CDR1 KGHSH, CDR2 LQKENI. V trimming: 2 bases; J trimming: 6 bases; junction bases outside the gene matches: 6.